This TCR beta chain was documented in a study of blood T cells in healthy people across ages. Regarding the study as a whole: Measured against age, TCR beta diversity per million T cells decreased in a roughly linear manner.

Primed by a sample-barcoded 5' primer and a J-beta primer mix, a second PCR proceeded for about 7 to 12 cycles. TCRdb re-called the 5' RACE reads with MiXCR, one entry per CDR3 protein. The sample has about 1.6 million distinct CDR3 sequences, around 35% seen once. Concerning this clonotype itself: The antigen is unknown.

Per the germline V gene, CDR1 is DFQATT and CDR2 is SNEGSKA (reference sequence). The CDR3 has 10 amino acids. Trimming removed 0 bases from V and 8 bases from J, with 4 bases in between. This clonotype was obtained from a woman in her 30s in good health. The sequenced sample consisted of blood. The V gene is TRBV20-1, the J gene TRBJ1-1; D is ambiguous. This CDR3 reads CSARDAEAFF. The CDR3 DNA is TGCAGTGCTAGAGACGCGGAAGCTTTCTTT.